The rows below give T cell receptor beta chains drawn from one sample of a study of OX40 agonist ivuxolimab in advanced cancers. Sequencing used immunoSEQ multiplex PCR; TCRdb keeps in-frame clones, though not all of them. The sample gives 65,000 to 95,000 clones, around 90% of which show up once; 4% to 5.5% is in the top ten. The sample here was CD4+ or CD8+ T cells sorted from blood, taken in a trial of the OX40 agonist ivuxolimab. Source of these receptors: an adult with an advanced solid tumor such as melanoma, head and neck, liver or kidney cancer. CDR3s include the opening cysteine and the closing phenylalanine or tryptophan. D genes are given only for firm matches. Only some rows state a clone size, as once, few, many or a class for expanded clones.

v_gene	d_gene	j_gene	abundance	CDR3nt	CDR3aa
TRBV25-1	TRBD1	TRBJ1-1	once	TGTGCCAGCAGTGTGACAGGGATGAACACTGAAGCTTTCTTT	CASSVTGMNTEAFF
TRBV5-4	TRBD1	TRBJ1-2	.	TGTGCCAGCAGCTTGGAAGGGACAGGGATCTATGGCTACACCTTC	CASSLEGTGIYGYTF
TRBV4-3	TRBD2	TRBJ2-3	.	TGCGCCAGCAGCCAAGATAGGGCTAGCGGTAGCACAGATACGCAGTATTTT	CASSQDRASGSTDTQYF
TRBV30	TRBD2	TRBJ2-2	.	TGTGCCTGGAGTGTGGGTGGGAGGGGACGGAACGGGGAGCTGTTTTTT	CAWSVGGRGRNGELFF
TRBV28	.	TRBJ1-2	.	TGTGCCAGCAGTTTAACGCCTGCCTTGGCGAATGGCTACACCTTC	CASSLTPALANGYTF
TRBV5-1	TRBD2	TRBJ2-5	.	TGCGCCAGCAGCTTGGGTAGCGGGAGGGAGACCCAGTACTTC	CASSLGSGRETQYF
TRBV4-3	.	TRBJ2-3	.	TGCGCCAGCAGCCCGGGACCATCCACAGATACGCAGTATTTT	CASSPGPSTDTQYF
TRBV6-1	.	TRBJ1-3	.	TGTGCCAGCAGCGCAACAGGGATCTCTGGAAACACCATATATTTT	CASSATGISGNTIYF
TRBV6-1	.	TRBJ2-7	once	TGTGCCAGCAGGAGGGACGGAACCTACGAGCAGTACTTC	CASRRDGTYEQYF
TRBV10-3	.	TRBJ2-6	.	TGTGCCATCTATGACTCGTCTGGGGCCAACGTCCTGACTTTC	CAIYDSSGANVLTF
TRBV4-1	.	TRBJ2-2	.	TGCGCCAGCAGCCACATCATCGTGGGCGCCGGGGAGCTGTTTTTT	CASSHIIVGAGELFF
TRBV5-8	.	TRBJ2-7	.	TGTGCCAGCAGCCCAACTCGGCGGGACCACGAGCAGTACTTC	CASSPTRRDHEQYF
TRBV11-3	.	TRBJ2-1	.	TGTGCCAGCAGCTTAGATGGGAAAGCCTACAATGAGCAGTTCTTC	CASSLDGKAYNEQFF
TRBV15	.	TRBJ2-1	.	TGTGCCACCAGCAGAGAGGGGTACAATGAGCAGTTCTTC	CATSREGYNEQFF
TRBV18	.	TRBJ2-1	.	.	CASSPPSTSGINEQFF
TRBV5-1	.	TRBJ2-7	.	TGCGCCAGCAGCTTAGACAGAAACTACGAGCAGTACTTC	CASSLDRNYEQYF